The 5 T cell receptor beta chains presented below share a single source sample, sequenced in a study of blood T cell repertoires in COVID-19. Clones were read by immunoSEQ multiplex PCR, and TCRdb kept only the in-frame ones, dropping some. The data show about 110,000 clones, about 80% seen once. Specimen: peripheral blood. These TCRs come from a woman older than 75 with acute or convalescent COVID-19.

The chain recombines TRBV18 with TRBJ1-5; D gene unclear. The CDR3 covers 15 residues. Germline CDR1 is KGHSH and CDR2 is LQKENI. V lost 2 bases, J lost 0 bases, and 8 bases lay in between. The CDR3 DNA follows: TGTGCCAGCTCACCAGCCGGGAATAGCAATCAGCCCCAGCATTTT. Translation: CASSPAGNSNQPQHF.

This clone was seen a single time. The chain couples TRBV7-9 to TRBJ1-6, with TRBD1 identical over 11 bases. CDR1 and CDR2 (germline): SEHNR, FQNEAQ (reference sequence). There are 19 residues in the CDR3. V trimming: 4 bases; J trimming: 1 base; junction bases outside the gene matches: 9. The CDR3 loop reads CASSYAGTGGVSYNSPLHF. As DNA, the CDR3 is TGTGCCAGCAGCTATGCCGGGACAGGGGGGGTGTCCTATAATTCACCCCTCCACTTT.

The rearrangement uses TRBV28 and TRBJ1-6; D ambiguous. Germline CDR1 and CDR2: MDHEN and SYDVKM. This CDR3 region has 14 residues. Between the trimmed V and J ends, which lost 5 bases and 4 bases, there was a span of 9 bases. The chain's CDR3 is CASSAGGYNSPLHF. The CDR3 DNA is TGTGCCAGCAGTGCCGGCGGTTATAATTCACCCCTCCACTTT.

This clone was found once. The chain uses TRBV9 and TRBJ2-7; 13 bases fit TRBD2. Germline V gene lookup returns CDR1 SGDLS and CDR2 YYNGEE. The CDR3 spans 16 residues. Trimming took 4 bases from V and 6 from J; bases not matched to a gene: 10. The CDR3 loop is CASSPRTSGSAGEQYF. The CDR3 nucleotides read TGTGCCAGCAGCCCCCGGACTAGCGGGAGCGCTGGCGAGCAGTACTTC.

This chain connects TRBV28 to TRBJ1-1; D is undetermined. The CDR3 is 13 residues long. Trimming took 5 bases from V and 6 from J, leaving 13 bases between them. Germline V gives CDR1 MDHEN, CDR2 SYDVKM. CDR3 in amino acids: CASSPGAGSEAFF. As DNA, the CDR3 is TGTGCCAGCAGTCCCGGCGCGGGCTCTGAAGCTTTCTTT.